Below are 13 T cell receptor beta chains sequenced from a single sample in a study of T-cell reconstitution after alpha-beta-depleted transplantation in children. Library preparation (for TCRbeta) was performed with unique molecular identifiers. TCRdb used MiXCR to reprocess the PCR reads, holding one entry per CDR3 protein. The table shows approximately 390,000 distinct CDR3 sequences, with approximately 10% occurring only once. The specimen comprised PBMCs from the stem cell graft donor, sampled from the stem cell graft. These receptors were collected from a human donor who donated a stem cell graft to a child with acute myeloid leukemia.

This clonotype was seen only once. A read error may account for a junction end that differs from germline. The CDR3 nucleotides are TGTTCCAGCAGCATCTCGCCCGGCGAGCAGTACTTC. Residues: CSSSISPGEQYF. The chain couples TRBV7-2 to TRBJ2-7; D is unclear. CDR1 is SGHTA and CDR2 is FQGNSA in the germline V gene. This CDR3 comprises 12 residues.

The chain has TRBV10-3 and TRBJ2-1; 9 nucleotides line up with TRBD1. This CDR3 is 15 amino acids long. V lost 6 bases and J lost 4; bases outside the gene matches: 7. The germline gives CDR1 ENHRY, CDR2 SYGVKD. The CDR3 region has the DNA TGTGCCATCAGAGGGGGACAGGGCGAATACAATGAGCAGTTCTTC. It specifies CAIRGGQGEYNEQFF.

CDR3 in DNA: TGCAGTGCCCCCGTAGCGGGAGGAGACCAAGAGACCCAGTACTTC. It specifies CSAPVAGGDQETQYF. The J gene is TRBJ2-5, the V gene TRBV20-1, with 10 bases that match TRBD2. The V segment lost 6 bases and the J segment 0 bases; nucleotides outside the gene matches: 7. Looked up from germline, CDR1 is DFQATT and CDR2 is SNEGSKA (reference sequence). CDR3 size: 15 residues.

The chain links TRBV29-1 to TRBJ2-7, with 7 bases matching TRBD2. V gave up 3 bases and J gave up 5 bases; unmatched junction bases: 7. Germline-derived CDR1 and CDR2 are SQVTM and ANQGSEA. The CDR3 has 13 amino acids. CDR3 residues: CSVDGGRANEQYF. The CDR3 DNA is TGCAGCGTTGACGGTGGGAGGGCGAACGAGCAGTACTTC.

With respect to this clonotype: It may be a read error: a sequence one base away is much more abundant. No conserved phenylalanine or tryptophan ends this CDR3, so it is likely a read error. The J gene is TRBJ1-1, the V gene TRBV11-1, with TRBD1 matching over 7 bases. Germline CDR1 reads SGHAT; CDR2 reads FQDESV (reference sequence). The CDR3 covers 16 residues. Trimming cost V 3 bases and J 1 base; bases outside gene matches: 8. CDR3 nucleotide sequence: TGTGCCAGCAGCTTCGACAGGGCGTACGGGAACACTGAAGCTTTCTTG. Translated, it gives CASSFDRAYGNTEAFL.

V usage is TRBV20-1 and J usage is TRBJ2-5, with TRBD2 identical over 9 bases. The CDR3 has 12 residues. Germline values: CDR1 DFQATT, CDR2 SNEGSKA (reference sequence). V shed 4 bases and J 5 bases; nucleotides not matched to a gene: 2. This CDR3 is CSATSGTETQYF. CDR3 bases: TGCAGTGCTACTAGCGGGACCGAGACCCAGTACTTC.

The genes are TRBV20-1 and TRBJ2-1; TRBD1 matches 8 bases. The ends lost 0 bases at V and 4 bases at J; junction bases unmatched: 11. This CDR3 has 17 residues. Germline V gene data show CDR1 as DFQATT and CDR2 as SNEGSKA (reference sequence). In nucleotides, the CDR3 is TGCAGTGCTAGAGATCCCTCCGGGACAGGTGGGTACAATGAGCAGTTCTTC. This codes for CSARDPSGTGGYNEQFF.

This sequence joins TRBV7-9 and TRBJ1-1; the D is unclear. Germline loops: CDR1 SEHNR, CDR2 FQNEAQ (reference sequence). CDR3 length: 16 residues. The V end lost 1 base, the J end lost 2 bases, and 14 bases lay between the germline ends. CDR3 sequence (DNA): TGTGCCAGCAGCTTAGGAGGCAGCGCGACTAACACTGAAGCTTTCTTT. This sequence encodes CASSLGGSATNTEAFF. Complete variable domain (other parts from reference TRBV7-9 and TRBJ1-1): DTGVSQNPRHKITKRGQNVTFRCDPISEHNRLYWYRQTLGQGPEFLTYFQNEAQLEKSRLLSDRFSAERPKGSFSTLEIQRTEQGDSAMYLCASSLGGSATNTEAFFGQGTRLTVV.

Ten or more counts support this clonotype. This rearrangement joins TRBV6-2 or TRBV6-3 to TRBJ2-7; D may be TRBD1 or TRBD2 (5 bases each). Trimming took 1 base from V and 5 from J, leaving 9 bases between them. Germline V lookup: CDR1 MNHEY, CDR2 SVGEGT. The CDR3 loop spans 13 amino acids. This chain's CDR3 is CASSYWGSNEQYF. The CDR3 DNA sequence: TGTGCCAGCAGTTACTGGGGGAGTAACGAGCAGTACTTC.

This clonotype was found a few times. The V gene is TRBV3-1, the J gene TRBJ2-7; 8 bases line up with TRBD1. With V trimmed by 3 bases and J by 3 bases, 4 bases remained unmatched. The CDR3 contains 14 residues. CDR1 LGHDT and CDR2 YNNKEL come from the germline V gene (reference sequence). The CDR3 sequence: CASSQDREDYEQYF. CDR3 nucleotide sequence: TGTGCCAGCAGCCAGGACAGGGAAGACTACGAGCAGTACTTC.

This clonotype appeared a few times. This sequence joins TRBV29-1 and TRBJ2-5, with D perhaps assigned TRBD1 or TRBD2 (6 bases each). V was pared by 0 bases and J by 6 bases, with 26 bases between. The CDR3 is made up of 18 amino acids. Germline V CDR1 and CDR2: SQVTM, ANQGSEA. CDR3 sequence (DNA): TGCAGCGTTGAAGAGTCAGGACTAAGGACGGCAGGGGTCAAGACCCAGTACTTC. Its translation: CSVEESGLRTAGVKTQYF.

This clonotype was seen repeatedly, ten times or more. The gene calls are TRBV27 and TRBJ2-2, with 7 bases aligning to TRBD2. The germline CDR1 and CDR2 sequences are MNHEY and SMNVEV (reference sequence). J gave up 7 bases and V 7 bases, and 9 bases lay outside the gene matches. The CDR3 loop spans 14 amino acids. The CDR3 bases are TGTGCCAGCAAGCGGGACGTCGTTGTCGGGGAGCTGTTTTTT. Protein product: CASKRDVVVGELFF.

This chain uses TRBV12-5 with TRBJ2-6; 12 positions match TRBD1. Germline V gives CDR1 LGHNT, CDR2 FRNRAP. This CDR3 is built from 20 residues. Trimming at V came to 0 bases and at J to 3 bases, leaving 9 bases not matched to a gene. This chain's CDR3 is CASGLVPSGTGGYGANVLTF. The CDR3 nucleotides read TGTGCTAGTGGTTTGGTACCGTCTGGGACAGGGGGCTATGGGGCCAACGTCCTGACTTTC.